The present T cell receptor (beta chain) was sequenced within a study of cytomegalovirus exposure and HLA in healthy donors (dated by TCRdb to the late 2010s). Study-wide context: According to a later analysis, the approximately 120 validation repertoires were produced on the same platform as the 700 or so repertoires of the first cohort. The study aimed to test whether cataloging public T cell receptors could reveal signatures of past pathogen exposure. The study combined high-throughput TCR immunosequencing, statistical association of individual TCRs with disease status, and machine learning to predict cytomegalovirus infection status. Along with the approximately 650-subject first cohort, a separate validation cohort of over a hundred different subjects was used.

Donors formed part of the validation cohort, which comprised 120 or so subjects and was distinct from the first cohort of over 500 subjects. Libraries were prepared through the immunoSEQ multiplex PCR assay. The authors' pipeline ran thus. To diagnose cytomegalovirus status from the catalog of TCR beta chain sequences, a statistical classification framework was built. As stored in TCRdb, this immuneACCESS dataset retains in-frame rearrangements with V and J assigned. A fraction of the clones does not appear; measured against another copy, unresolved V genes explain less than half of the discrepancy, and the remainder lacks a known reason. V, J and clone size are taken as reported in that table, and D and trimming were inferred from the DNA itself. This sample is represented by about 44,000 clones; roughly 93% of them were singletons. Roughly 2% of the sample belongs to the ten largest clones. In the germline V gene, CDR1 corresponds to MNHNS and CDR2 to SASEGT. From its cysteine to its phenylalanine, the CDR3 spans 15 amino acids. The CDR3 DNA has 45 bases and is translated from base 1. V has 5 bases trimmed and J has 6 bases trimmed; junction bases matching no gene number 3.

The paper's findings and limits, for the study overall: A total of roughly 160 TCR beta chains were listed by the study as associated with cytomegalovirus. Subsequent analysis determined that TCRs grouped into clusters in the first cohort also showed a tendency toward co-occurrence across the roughly 110 validation repertoires, and roughly 94% of cluster scores exceeded 0. Most TCR sequences were seen in very few donors, while some public TCRs were found in many individuals. The validation cohort had no HLA typing available for a later analysis, so co-occurrence within that cohort was assessed over all 120 or so repertoires. The authors suggested that the approach could potentially be extended to other disease states and immunological phenotypes. Cytomegalovirus status was reported to be diagnosed by the classifier with high specificity and sensitivity in both the original and validation cohorts. Three of the identified cytomegalovirus-associated TCR beta chains were confirmed in vitro to be specific for cytomegalovirus antigens.

Of note for this clone: The target of this receptor is not known. Qualities for individual bases were not recorded, and no much larger clone is one base off.

This clonotype was sampled from a woman aged 18-29 years in good health and CMV-seronegative. Here the chain combines TRBV6-1 and TRBJ2-2; 13 of the junction bases match TRBD2. The source material was PBMCs. The sequence in DNA is TGTGCCAGCAGTCAACTAGCGGGGGGGCCCGGGGAGCTGTTTTTT. It encodes CASSQLAGGPGELFF.